Here is one T cell receptor (beta chain) with its context. This entry belongs to a study of OX40 agonist ivuxolimab in advanced cancers. Looking at the study overall: Patient treatment consisted of intravenous ivuxolimab administration every 2 weeks at 0.01 to 10 mg/kg. Dose-escalation patients suffered from hepatocellular carcinoma, melanoma, renal cell or head and neck cancer.

Only in-frame clones appear in the TCRdb table, and some are missing; sequencing was by immunoSEQ multiplex PCR. Of 50,000 to 80,000 clones detected, approximately 85% appear once; the ten largest clones hold less than 3.5%. The CDR3 extends over 14 amino acids. With 7 bases removed from V and 4 bases from J, the gap between germline ends came to 20 bases. The germline V gene encodes CDR1 SQVTM and CDR2 ANQGSEA. The V gene is TRBV29-1, the J gene TRBJ2-7, with a tentative D call TRBD1 (6 bases). The source of this sequence is an adult with an advanced solid tumor such as melanoma, head and neck, liver or kidney cancer. Material: CD4+ or CD8+ T cells sorted from blood, obtained in a trial of the OX40 agonist ivuxolimab. CDR3 sequence reads: CSAESTGSRYEQYF. The CDR3 DNA is TGCAGCGCTGAGAGTACAGGGTCGAGGTACGAGCAGTACTTC.